Reported below is one TCR beta chain. The source of the sample is a study of blood T cell repertoires in COVID-19. Seattle's cohort entered during active infection and was followed longitudinally. Using immunoSEQ multiplex PCR, the repertoire was profiled, and TCRdb retains in-frame clones only, with some absent. The sample lists under 250,000 clones, over 80% occurring once. Per germline, CDR1 SGHTA and CDR2 FQGTGA. The CDR3 covers 15 residues. Trimming shortened V by 5 bases and J by 4 bases, and 14 bases separated the two germline ends. The V gene is TRBV7-3, the J gene TRBJ1-4, with D possibly being TRBD1 (5 bases). The source material was peripheral blood. This receptor was taken from a man younger than 40 with COVID-19, enrolled during active disease. CDR3 bases: TGTGCCAGCAGCCAACCAGGGCAGCTTAATGAAAAACTGTTTTTT. It specifies CASSQPGQLNEKLFF.